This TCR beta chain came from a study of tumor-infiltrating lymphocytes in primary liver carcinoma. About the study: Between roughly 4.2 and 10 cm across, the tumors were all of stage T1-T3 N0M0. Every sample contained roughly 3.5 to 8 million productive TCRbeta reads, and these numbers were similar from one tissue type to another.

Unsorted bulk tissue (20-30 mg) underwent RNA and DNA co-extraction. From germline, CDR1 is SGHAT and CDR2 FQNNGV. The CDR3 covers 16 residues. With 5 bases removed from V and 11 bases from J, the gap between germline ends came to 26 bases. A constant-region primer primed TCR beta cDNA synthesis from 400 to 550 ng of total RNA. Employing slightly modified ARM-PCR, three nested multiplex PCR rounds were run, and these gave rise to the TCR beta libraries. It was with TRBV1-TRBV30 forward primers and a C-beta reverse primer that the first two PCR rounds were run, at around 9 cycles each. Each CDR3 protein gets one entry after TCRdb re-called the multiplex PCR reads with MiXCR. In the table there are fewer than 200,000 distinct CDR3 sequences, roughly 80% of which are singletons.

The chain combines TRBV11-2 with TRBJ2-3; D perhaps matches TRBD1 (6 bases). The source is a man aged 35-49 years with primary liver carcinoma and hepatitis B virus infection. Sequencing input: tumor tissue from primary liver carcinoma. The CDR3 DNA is TGTGCCAGCAGCGGAAGAAGTACAGGGAACACAAATAGGCAGTATTTT. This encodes CASSGRSTGNTNRQYF.